What follows is one T cell receptor beta chain and its context. The CD8+ and CD4+ T cells were negatively isolated, with the TEMRA cells enriched by FACS. The record originates from a study of CD8 T cells in Susac syndrome. Random hexamers were used to reverse transcribe about 0.5 to 1 ug of RNA. The TCR beta CDR3 was amplified by immunoSEQ multiplex PCR across 54 Vbeta, 13 Jbeta. TCRdb re-analysed the immunoSEQ multiplex PCR reads in MiXCR, keeping a single row per CDR3 protein. The sample comprises roughly 300,000 distinct CDR3 sequences, 85% of which are singletons, and 0.11% rests with the top ten. This sequence originates from a human donor with multiple sclerosis. Sequences were obtained from CD8+ T cells from PBMCs.

This CDR3 is CASSRRQGAYEQYF. For the CDR3, the DNA is TGTGCCAGCAGTCGGCGCCAGGGGGCCTACGAGCAGTACTTC. The chain recombines TRBV27 with TRBJ2-7; TRBD1 matches 7 bases. This CDR3 region has 14 residues. V lost 5 bases, J lost 2 bases, and 6 bases stayed unmatched. Germline V CDR1 and CDR2: MNHEY, SMNVEV (reference sequence).